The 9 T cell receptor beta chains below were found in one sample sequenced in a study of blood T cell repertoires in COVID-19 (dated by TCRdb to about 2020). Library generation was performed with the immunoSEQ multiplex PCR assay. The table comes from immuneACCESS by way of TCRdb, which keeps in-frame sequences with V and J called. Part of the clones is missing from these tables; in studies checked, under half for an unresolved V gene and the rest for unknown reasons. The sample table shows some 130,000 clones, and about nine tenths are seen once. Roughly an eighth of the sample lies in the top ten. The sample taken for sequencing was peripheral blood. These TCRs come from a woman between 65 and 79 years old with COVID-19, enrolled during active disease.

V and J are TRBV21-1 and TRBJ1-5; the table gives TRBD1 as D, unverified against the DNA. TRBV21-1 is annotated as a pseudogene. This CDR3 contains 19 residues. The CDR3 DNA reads TGTGCCAGCAGCAAAGGTAAGGGACAGGGGGCGTATAGCAATCAGCCCCAGCATTTT. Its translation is CASSKGKGQGAYSNQPQHF.

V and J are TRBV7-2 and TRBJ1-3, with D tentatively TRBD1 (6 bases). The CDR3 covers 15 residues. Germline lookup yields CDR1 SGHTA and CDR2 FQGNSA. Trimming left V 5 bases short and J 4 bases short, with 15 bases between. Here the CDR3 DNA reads TGTGCCAGCAGCGTCAGGGGCGGTTCAGGAAACACCATATATTTT. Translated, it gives CASSVRGGSGNTIYF.

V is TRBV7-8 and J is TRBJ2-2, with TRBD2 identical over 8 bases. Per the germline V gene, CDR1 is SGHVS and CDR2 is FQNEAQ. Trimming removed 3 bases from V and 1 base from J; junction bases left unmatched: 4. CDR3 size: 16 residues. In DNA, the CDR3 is TGTGCCAGCAGCTTGACGGGGGGGATGAACACCGGGGAGCTGTTTTTT. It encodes CASSLTGGMNTGELFF.

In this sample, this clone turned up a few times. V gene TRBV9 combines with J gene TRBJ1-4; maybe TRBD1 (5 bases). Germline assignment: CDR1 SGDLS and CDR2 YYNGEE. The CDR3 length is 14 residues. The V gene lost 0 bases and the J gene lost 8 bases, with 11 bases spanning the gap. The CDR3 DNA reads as TGTGCCAGCAGCGTAGGAGTCAGGGAAGAAAAACTGTTTTTT. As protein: CASSVGVREEKLFF.

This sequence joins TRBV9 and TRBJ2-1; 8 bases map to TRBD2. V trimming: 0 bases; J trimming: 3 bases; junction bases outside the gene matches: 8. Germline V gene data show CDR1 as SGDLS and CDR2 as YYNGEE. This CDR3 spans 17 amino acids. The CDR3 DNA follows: TGTGCCAGCAGCGTAGGTGTGATGAGCGGGGGCTACAATGAGCAGTTCTTC. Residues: CASSVGVMSGGYNEQFF.

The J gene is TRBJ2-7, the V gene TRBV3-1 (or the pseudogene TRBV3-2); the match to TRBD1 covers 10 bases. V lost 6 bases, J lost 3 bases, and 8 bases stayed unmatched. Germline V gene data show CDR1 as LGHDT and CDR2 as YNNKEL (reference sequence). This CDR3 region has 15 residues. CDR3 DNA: TGTGCCAGCAGACTCGGGACAGGGGCGTTCTACGAGCAGTACTTC. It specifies CASRLGTGAFYEQYF.

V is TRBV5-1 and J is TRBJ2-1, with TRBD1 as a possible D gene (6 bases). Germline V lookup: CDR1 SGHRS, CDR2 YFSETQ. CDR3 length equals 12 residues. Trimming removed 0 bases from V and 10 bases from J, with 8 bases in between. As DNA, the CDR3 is TGCGCCAGCAGCTTGGTTGGGGGCGAGCAGTTCTTC. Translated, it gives CASSLVGGEQFF.

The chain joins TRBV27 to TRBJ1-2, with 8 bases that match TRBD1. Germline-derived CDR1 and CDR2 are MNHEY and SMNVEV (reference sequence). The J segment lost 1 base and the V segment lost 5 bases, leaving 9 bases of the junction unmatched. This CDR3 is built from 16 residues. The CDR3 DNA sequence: TGTGCCAGCAGTCCCTGGACAGGGAAGGTTAACTATGGCTACACCTTC. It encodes CASSPWTGKVNYGYTF.

The CDR3 loop reads CASSEPRTGSSYEQYF. CDR3 coding DNA: TGTGCCAGCAGTGAACCTAGGACAGGGAGCTCCTACGAGCAGTACTTC. The V call is TRBV2, the J call TRBJ2-7; TRBD1 aligns across 8 bases. The germline gives CDR1 SNHLY, CDR2 FYNNEI. V shed 2 bases and J 0 bases; nucleotides not matched to a gene: 6. The CDR3 sequence is 16 residues long. The variable domain in full, with the rest retrieved from reference TRBV2 and TRBJ2-7, is EPEVTQTPSHQVTQMGQEVILRCVPISNHLYFYWYRQILGQKVEFLVSFYNNEISEKSEIFDDQFSVERPDGSNFTLKIRSTKLEDSAMYFCASSEPRTGSSYEQYFGPGTRLTVT.